This T cell receptor beta chain is from a study of relationships among human T cell subsets. The CDR3 is 12 residues long. CDR1 MDHEN and CDR2 SYDVKM come from the germline V gene. Trimming stripped 2 bases from V and 1 base from J, with 2 bases between. From mRNA, alpha and beta CDR3 regions were amplified using semiquantitative ARM-PCR. Tagged nested gene-specific primers were used first, then communal superprimers amplified exponentially. Exonuclease cleared nested primers, then first-round products were reamplified. TCRdb ran MiXCR on the multiplex PCR reads and lists one entry per CDR3 protein. This sample has 5,000 or so distinct CDR3 sequences, with more than 65% found just once. General study points: Regulatory and Th2 subsets had few clones over 100 reads, unlike CD8+ cytotoxic cells. A couple of pan T samples were processed with pan B cells.

A remark on this clonotype: What it binds is not known.

The sample consisted of total T cells sorted from blood. The chain combines TRBV28 with TRBJ1-1; unclear D gene. The sequence came from a man aged 35 to 55 in good health. The chain's CDR3 is CASSLGNTEAFF. The CDR3, as DNA: TGTGCCAGCAGTTTAGGGAACACTGAAGCTTTCTTT.